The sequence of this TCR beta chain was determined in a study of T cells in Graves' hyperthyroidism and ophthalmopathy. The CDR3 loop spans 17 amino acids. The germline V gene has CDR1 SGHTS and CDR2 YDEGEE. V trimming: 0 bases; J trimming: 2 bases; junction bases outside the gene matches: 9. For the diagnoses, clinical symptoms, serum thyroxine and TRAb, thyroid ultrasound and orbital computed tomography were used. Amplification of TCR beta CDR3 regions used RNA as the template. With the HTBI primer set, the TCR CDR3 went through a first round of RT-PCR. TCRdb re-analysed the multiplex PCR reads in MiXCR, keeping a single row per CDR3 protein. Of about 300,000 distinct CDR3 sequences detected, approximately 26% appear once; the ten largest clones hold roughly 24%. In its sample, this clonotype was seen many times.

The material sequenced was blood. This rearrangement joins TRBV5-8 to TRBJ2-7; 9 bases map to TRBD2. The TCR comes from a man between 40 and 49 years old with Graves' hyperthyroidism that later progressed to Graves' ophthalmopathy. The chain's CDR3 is CASSLATSGGRAYEQYF. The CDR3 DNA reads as TGTGCCAGCAGCTTGGCGACTAGCGGTGGGAGAGCCTACGAGCAGTACTTC.